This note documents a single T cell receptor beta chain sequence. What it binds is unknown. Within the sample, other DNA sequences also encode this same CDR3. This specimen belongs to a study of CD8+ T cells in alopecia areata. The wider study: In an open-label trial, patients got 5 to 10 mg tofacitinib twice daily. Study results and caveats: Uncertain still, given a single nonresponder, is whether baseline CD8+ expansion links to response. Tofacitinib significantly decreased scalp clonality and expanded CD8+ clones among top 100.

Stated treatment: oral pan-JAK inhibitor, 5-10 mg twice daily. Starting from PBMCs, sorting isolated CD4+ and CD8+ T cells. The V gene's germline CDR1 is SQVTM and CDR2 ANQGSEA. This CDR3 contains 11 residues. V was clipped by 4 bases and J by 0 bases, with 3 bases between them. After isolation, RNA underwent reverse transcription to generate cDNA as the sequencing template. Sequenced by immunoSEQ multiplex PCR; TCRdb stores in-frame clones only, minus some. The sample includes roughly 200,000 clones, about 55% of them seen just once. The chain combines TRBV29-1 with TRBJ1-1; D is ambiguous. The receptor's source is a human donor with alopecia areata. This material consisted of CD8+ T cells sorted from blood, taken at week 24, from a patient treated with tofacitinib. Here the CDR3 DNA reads TGCAGCGTTGTCTTGAACACTGAAGCTTTCTTT. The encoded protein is CSVVLNTEAFF.